One sample yielded the 10 T cell receptor beta chains listed below, sequenced in a study of memory CD4+ T cells and cytomegalovirus serostatus. The table came from immunoSEQ multiplex PCR; TCRdb's copy has only in-frame clones and leaves some out. Among under 35,000 clones, around 76% were seen once, and the ten largest hold 0.63%. Single viable CD3+CD4+CD8-CD45RO+ cells were sorted as the memory CD4+ T cells. The material sequenced was memory CD4+ T cells from blood. These receptors were obtained from an adult in good health and CMV-seronegative. Some clones in this sample may be carry-over from other donors' samples.

The chain combines TRBV19 with TRBJ1-2; 7 bases map to TRBD1. The junction had 8 bases not matched to a gene; V was cut back by 6 bases and J by 4 bases. Germline V gene data show CDR1 as LNHDA and CDR2 as SQIVND (reference sequence). CDR3 size: 14 residues. The CDR3 reads CASSPTGTGYGYTF. As DNA, the CDR3 is TGTGCCAGTAGCCCGACAGGGACTGGCTATGGCTACACCTTC.

The V gene is TRBV13, the J gene TRBJ1-2; the D gene is possibly TRBD1 (5 bases). In germline, CDR1 is PRHDT, CDR2 FYEKMQ (reference sequence). This CDR3 is 15 amino acids long. The germline V and J ends were trimmed by 4 bases and 8 bases, with 20 bases remaining between them. For the CDR3, the DNA is TGTGCCAGCAGCTCATCTCGGCAGGGCCGGCTCGGCTACACCTTC. It yields the protein CASSSSRQGRLGYTF.

The chain combines TRBV11-2 with TRBJ2-3; TRBD2 is a possible D gene (7 bases). Germline V CDR1 and CDR2: SGHAT, FQNNGV. The CDR3 is 13 residues long. Trimming removed 5 bases at V and 3 bases at J, with 9 bases between. The DNA of the CDR3 is TGTGCCAGCAGCGGGGGGGCGACAGATACGCAGTATTTT. This encodes CASSGGATDTQYF.

V gene TRBV18 combines with J gene TRBJ2-3; TRBD2 might be the D (6 bases). The germline V gene has CDR1 KGHSH and CDR2 LQKENI. CDR3 length equals 15 residues. Trimming stripped 6 bases from V and 5 bases from J, with 18 bases between. CDR3 sequence reads: CASSQPDRGGDTQYF. The CDR3 DNA is TGTGCCAGCTCTCAGCCTGATCGGGGAGGAGATACGCAGTATTTT.

The chain employs TRBV7-8 and TRBJ1-1; possibly TRBD1 for D (6 bases). The CDR3 length is 14 residues. With 1 base removed from V and 7 bases from J, the gap between germline ends came to 13 bases. Germline V CDR1 and CDR2: SGHVS, FQNEAQ. CDR3 coding DNA: TGTGCCAGCAGCTTAGAAAACAGGGCCGGTGAAGCTTTCTTT. Amino acid sequence: CASSLENRAGEAFF.

The genes are TRBV7-6 and TRBJ1-2; D perhaps matches TRBD1 (5 bases). Germline V CDR1 and CDR2: SGHVS, FNYEAQ. The CDR3 contains 16 residues. Between the trimmed V and J ends, which lost 1 base and 0 bases, there was a span of 12 bases. As DNA, the CDR3 is TGTGCCAGCAGCTTAGGAGGGCAGGGAGCTAACTATGGCTACACCTTC. This translates into CASSLGGQGANYGYTF.

The chain carries TRBV11-3 and TRBJ2-1, with 10 nucleotides matching TRBD2. The germline V gene encodes CDR1 SGHNT and CDR2 YENEEA. The V gene end was trimmed by 5 bases and the J gene end by 9 bases; junction bases not matched to a gene: 10. The CDR3 is 15 amino acids. CDR3 sequence reads: CASSRSGGAIVEQFF. CDR3 sequence (DNA): TGTGCCAGCAGCCGCAGCGGGGGGGCGATTGTTGAGCAGTTCTTC.

This clone was observed a few times. In nucleotides, the CDR3 is TGTGCCAGCAGCTTGGTTTCTATCAGGGGGCGTGAAAAACTGTTTTTT. Translating it yields CASSLVSIRGREKLFF. The rearrangement joins TRBV5-4 to TRBJ1-4; TRBD1 agrees at 8 bases. V shed 0 bases, J shed 7 bases, and the junction held 8 bases outside the gene matches. The CDR3 totals 16 residues. Germline V gives CDR1 SGHNT, CDR2 YYREEE (reference sequence). The whole variable domain, remainder taken from reference TRBV5-4 and TRBJ1-4, is ETGVTQSPTHLIKTRGQQVTLRCSSQSGHNTVSWYQQALGQGPQFIFQYYREEENGRGNFPPRFSGLQFPNYSSELNVNALELDDSALYLCASSLVSIRGREKLFFGSGTQLSVL.

The chain employs TRBV4-1 and TRBJ2-7; D may correspond to TRBD1 or TRBD2 (5 bases each). Trimming cost V 1 base and J 7 bases, with 14 bases left between them. Germline CDR1 and CDR2: MGHRA and YSYEKL. This CDR3 has 14 residues. The chain's CDR3 is CASSQGGIGGEQYF. CDR3 nucleotides: TGCGCCAGCAGCCAAGGGGGCATCGGAGGTGAGCAGTACTTC.

The V and J genes are TRBV5-1 and TRBJ2-3; TRBD1 matches 7 bases. Germline loops: CDR1 SGHRS, CDR2 YFSETQ. The V gene end was trimmed by 4 bases and the J gene end by 1 base; junction bases not matched to a gene: 6. CDR3 size: 15 residues. The DNA of the CDR3 is TGCGCCAGCAGCGGCTTTGGGACAGGCACAGATACGCAGTATTTT. It translates to CASSGFGTGTDTQYF.